This TCR beta chain was identified in a study of patients and donors after allogeneic stem cell transplantation. This clonotype was recorded many times. TCRdb itself ran the RT-PCR reads through MiXCR, one entry per CDR3 protein. This sample carries 30,000 to 35,000 distinct CDR3 sequences, approximately 6.2% of them seen once, and the ten largest clones take nearly 35%. CDR3 size: 15 residues. Per the germline V gene, CDR1 is SNHLY and CDR2 is FYNNEI. The junction had 10 bases not matched to a gene; V was cut back by 5 bases and J by 4 bases. Sequenced material: blood, either unsorted or a sorted T cell fraction (not recorded which). V and J are TRBV2 and TRBJ1-2, with 7 bases lining up with TRBD1. This TCR derives from a human donor who was either an allogeneic HSCT recipient or a stem cell or donor lymphocyte infusion donor (not recorded which). It is not recorded whose cells these are; they may come from a transplant donor. CDR3 DNA: TGTGCCAGCAGTCTGACAGGGAGTCAAGGCTATGGCTACACCTTC. It specifies CASSLTGSQGYGYTF.